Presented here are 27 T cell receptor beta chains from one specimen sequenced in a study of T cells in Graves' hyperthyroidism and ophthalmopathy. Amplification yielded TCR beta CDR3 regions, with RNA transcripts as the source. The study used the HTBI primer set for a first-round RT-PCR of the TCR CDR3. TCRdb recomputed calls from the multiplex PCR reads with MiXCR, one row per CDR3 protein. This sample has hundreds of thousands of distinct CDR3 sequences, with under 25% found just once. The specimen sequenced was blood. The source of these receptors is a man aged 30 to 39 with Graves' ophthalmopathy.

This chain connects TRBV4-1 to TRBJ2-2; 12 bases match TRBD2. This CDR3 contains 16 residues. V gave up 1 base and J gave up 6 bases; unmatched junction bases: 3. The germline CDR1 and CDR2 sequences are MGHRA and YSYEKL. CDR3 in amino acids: CASSQVTSGSAGELFF. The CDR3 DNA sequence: TGCGCCAGCAGCCAAGTGACTAGCGGGAGCGCCGGGGAGCTGTTTTTT.

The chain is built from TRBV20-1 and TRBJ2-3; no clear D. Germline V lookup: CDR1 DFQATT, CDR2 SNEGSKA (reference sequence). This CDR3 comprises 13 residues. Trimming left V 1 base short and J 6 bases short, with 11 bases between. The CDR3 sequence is CSARVAAADTQYF. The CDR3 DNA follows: TGCAGTGCTAGAGTGGCTGCAGCGGATACGCAGTATTTT.

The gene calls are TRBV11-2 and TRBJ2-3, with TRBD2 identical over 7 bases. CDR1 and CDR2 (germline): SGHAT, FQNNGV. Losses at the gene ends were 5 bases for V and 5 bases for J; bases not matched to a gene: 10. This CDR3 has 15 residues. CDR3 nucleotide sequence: TGTGCCAGCAGCCTTTCCCCGCGGGAGAGAGATACGCAGTATTTT. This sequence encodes CASSLSPRERDTQYF.

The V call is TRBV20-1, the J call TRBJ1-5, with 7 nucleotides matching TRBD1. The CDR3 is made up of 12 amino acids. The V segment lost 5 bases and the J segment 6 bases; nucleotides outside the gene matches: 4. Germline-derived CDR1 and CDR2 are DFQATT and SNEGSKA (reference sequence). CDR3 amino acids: CSARQGTQPQHF. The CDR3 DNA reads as TGCAGTGCTCGACAGGGTACTCAGCCCCAGCATTTT.

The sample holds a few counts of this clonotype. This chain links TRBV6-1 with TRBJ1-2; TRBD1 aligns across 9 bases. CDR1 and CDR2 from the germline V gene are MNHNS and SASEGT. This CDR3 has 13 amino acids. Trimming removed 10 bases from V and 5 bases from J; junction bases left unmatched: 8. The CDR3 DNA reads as TGTGCCATCCCGAGACAGGGGGATTATGGCTACACCTTC. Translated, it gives CAIPRQGDYGYTF.

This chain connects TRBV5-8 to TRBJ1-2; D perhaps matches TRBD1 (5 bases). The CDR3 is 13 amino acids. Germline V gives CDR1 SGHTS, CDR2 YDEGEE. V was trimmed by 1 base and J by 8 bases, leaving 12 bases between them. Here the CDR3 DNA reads TGTGCCAGCAGCTTGACTCCAGGGTTAGGCTACACCTTC. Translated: CASSLTPGLGYTF.

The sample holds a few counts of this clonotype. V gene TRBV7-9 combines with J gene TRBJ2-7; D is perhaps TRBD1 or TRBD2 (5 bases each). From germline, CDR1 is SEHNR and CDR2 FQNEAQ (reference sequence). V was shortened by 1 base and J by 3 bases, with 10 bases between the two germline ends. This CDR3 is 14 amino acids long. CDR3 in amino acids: CASSLGGRFYEQYF. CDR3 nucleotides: TGTGCCAGCAGCTTAGGGGGACGTTTCTACGAGCAGTACTTC.

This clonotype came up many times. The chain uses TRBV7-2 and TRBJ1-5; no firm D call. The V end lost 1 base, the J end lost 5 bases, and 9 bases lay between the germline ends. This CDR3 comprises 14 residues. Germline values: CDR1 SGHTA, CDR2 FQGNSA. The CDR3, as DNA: TGTGCCAGCAGCTTAGGGGTGGGTTATCAGCCCCAGCATTTT. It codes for CASSLGVGYQPQHF.

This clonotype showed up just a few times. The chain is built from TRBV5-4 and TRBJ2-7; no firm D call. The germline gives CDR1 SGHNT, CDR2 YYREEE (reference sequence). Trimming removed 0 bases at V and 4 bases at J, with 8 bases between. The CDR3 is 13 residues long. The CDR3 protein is CASSLATAYEQYF. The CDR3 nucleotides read TGTGCCAGCAGCTTGGCGACTGCTTACGAGCAGTACTTC.

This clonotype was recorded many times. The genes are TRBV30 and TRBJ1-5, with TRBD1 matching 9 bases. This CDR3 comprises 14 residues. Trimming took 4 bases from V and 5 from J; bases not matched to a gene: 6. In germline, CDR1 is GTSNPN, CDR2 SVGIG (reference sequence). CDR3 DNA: TGTGCCTGGACCGGGACAGGGAGGCATCAGCCCCAGCATTTT. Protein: CAWTGTGRHQPQHF.

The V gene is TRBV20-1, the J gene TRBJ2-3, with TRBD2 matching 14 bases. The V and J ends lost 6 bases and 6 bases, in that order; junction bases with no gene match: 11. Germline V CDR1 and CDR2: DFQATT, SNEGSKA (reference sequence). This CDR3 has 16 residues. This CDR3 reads CSAPPAGTSGSDTQYF. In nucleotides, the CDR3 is TGCAGTGCGCCACCTGCCGGGACTAGCGGGAGTGATACGCAGTATTTT.

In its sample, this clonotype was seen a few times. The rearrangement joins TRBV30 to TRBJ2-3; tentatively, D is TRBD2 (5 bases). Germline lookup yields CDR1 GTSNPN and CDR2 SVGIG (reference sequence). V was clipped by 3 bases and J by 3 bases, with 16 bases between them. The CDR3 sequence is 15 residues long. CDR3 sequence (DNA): TGTGCCTGGAGCGGCGCTAGCAAGTTTACAGATACGCAGTATTTT. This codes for CAWSGASKFTDTQYF. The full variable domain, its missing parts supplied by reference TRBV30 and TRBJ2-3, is SQTIHQWPATLVQPVGSPLSLECTVEGTSNPNLYWYRQAAGRGLQLLFYSVGIGQISSEVPQNLSASRPQDRQFILSSKKLLLSDSGFYLCAWSGASKFTDTQYFGPGTRLTVL.

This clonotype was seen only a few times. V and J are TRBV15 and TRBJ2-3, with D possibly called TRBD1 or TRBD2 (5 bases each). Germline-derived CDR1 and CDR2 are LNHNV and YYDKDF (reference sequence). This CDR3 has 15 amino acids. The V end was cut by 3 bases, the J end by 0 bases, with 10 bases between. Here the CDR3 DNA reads TGTGCCACCAGCAGGGGGGACGTAAGCACAGATACGCAGTATTTT. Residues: CATSRGDVSTDTQYF.

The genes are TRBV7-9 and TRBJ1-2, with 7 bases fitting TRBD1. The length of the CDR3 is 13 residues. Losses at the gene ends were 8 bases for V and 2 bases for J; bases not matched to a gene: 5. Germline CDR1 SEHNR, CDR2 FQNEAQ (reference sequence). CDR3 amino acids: CASGEGANYGYTF. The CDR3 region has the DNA TGTGCCAGCGGAGAGGGGGCAAACTATGGCTACACCTTC.

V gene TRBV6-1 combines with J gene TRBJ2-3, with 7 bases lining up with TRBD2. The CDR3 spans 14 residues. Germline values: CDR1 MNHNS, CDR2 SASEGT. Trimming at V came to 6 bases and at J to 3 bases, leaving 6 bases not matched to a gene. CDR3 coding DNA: TGTGCCAGCAGGTCGGCTAGCGGAACAGATACGCAGTATTTT. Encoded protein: CASRSASGTDTQYF.

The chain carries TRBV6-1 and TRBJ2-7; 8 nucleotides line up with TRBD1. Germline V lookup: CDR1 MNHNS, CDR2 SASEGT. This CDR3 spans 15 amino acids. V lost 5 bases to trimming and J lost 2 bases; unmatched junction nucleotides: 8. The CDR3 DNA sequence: TGTGCCAGCAGTCCCCAGACAGGGGTCGCCTACGAGCAGTACTTC. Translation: CASSPQTGVAYEQYF.

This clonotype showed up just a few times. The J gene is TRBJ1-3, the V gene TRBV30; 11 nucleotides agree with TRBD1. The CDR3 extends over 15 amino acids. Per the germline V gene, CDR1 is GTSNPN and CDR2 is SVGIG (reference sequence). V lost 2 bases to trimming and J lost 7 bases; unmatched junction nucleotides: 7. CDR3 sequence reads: CAWSSPGTGGNTIYF. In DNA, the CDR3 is TGTGCCTGGAGTTCCCCCGGGACAGGGGGGAACACCATATATTTT.

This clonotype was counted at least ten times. The CDR3 DNA sequence: TGTGCCTGGACCCGGACAGGCTCTCACGAGCAGTACTTC. Its translation is CAWTRTGSHEQYF. This chain links TRBV30 with TRBJ2-7; 7 bases fit TRBD1. Germline V lookup: CDR1 GTSNPN, CDR2 SVGIG (reference sequence). The CDR3 has 13 residues. Unmatched junction bases numbered 8, after V lost 4 bases and J lost 5 bases.

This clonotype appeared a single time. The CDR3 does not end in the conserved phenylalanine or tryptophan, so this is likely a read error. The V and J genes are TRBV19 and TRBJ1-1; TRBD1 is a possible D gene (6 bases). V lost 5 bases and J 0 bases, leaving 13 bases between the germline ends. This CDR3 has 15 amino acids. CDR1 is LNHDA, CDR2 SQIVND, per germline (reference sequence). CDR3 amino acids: CASSARQEMNTEAFC. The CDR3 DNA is TGTGCCAGTAGTGCCCGACAGGAGATGAACACTGAAGCTTTCTGT.

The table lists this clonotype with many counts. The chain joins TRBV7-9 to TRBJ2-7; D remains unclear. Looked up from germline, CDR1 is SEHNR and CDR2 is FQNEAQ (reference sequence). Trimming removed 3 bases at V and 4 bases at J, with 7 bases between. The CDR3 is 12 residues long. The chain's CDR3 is CASSFAVYEQYF. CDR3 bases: TGTGCCAGCAGCTTCGCAGTGTACGAGCAGTACTTC.

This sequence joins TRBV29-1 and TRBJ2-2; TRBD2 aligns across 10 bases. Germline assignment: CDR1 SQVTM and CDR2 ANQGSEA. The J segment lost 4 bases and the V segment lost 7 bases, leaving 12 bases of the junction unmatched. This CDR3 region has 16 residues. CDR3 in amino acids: CSGRGLAGVSTGELFF. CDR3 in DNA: TGCAGCGGCCGAGGTCTAGCGGGAGTCTCCACCGGGGAGCTGTTTTTT.

The CDR3 reads CSARGVGIAGENTGELFF. Written as DNA, the CDR3 is TGCAGTGCTAGAGGGGTGGGAATAGCGGGAGAGAACACCGGGGAGCTGTTTTTT. The genes are TRBV20-1 and TRBJ2-2, with 9 bases lining up with TRBD2. V lost 1 base to trimming and J lost 1 base; unmatched junction nucleotides: 10. CDR3 length: 18 amino acids. Per germline, CDR1 DFQATT and CDR2 SNEGSKA (reference sequence).

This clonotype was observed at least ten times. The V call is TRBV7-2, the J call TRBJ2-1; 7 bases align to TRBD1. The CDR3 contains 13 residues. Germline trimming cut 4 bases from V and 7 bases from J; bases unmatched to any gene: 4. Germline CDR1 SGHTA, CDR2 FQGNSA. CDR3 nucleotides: TGTGCCAGCAGCTCGAAACAGGGGAATGAGCAGTTCTTC. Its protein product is CASSSKQGNEQFF.

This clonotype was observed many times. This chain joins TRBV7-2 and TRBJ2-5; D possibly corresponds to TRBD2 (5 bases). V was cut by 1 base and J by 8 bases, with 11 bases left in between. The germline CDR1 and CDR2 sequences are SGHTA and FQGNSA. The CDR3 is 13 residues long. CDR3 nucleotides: TGTGCCAGCAGCTTAGAGTCCCGGGAAACCCAGTACTTC. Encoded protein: CASSLESRETQYF.

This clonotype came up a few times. The CDR3 loop is CAISGDGLSYEQYF. DNA for the CDR3: TGTGCCATCAGTGGGGACGGACTCTCCTACGAGCAGTACTTC. This sequence joins TRBV10-3 and TRBJ2-7, with D perhaps assigned TRBD1 or TRBD2 (5 bases each). The CDR3 extends over 14 amino acids. In germline, CDR1 is ENHRY, CDR2 SYGVKD. The V and J ends lost 4 bases and 0 bases respectively, with 10 bases between them.

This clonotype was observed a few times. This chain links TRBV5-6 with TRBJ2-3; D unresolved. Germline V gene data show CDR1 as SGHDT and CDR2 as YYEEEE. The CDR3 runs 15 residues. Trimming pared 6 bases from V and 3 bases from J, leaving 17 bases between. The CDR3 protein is CASTIPAPGTDTQYF. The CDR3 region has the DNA TGTGCCAGCACCATTCCGGCGCCGGGTACAGATACGCAGTATTTT.

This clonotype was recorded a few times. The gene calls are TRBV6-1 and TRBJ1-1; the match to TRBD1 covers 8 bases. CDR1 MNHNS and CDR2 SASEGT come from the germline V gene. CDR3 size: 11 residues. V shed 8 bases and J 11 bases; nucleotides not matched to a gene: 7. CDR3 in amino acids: CASGTQGDAFF. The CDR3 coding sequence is TGTGCCAGCGGGACACAGGGGGACGCTTTCTTT.